This T cell receptor (beta chain) is from a study of blood T cell repertoires in COVID-19. As for the study in general: The United States, Italy and Spain supplied acute and convalescent COVID-19 samples. PBMCs, B-cell-depleted T cells, or T cells provided the cDNA or gDNA that made up the material.

Original processing methods: Amplification from reference gene primers served as the basis for estimated nucleated cell counts. Generated by immunoSEQ multiplex PCR, the TCRdb table keeps only in-frame clones and is missing some. The V and J calls and the clone size are those of that table, but D and trimming were determined from the DNA. The table records under 130,000 clones, more than 75% of them present only once. This clone was counted a few times. Germline V CDR1 and CDR2: LGHDT, YNNKEL (reference sequence). The CDR3 is made up of 15 amino acids. V shed 6 bases and J 1 base; nucleotides not matched to a gene: 4.

The receptor was isolated from a human donor in a cohort sampled during active COVID-19. Sequenced sample: peripheral blood. The chain is built from TRBV3-1 (or the pseudogene TRBV3-2) and TRBJ2-3; TRBD2 matches at 10 bases. CDR3 DNA: TGTGCCAGCAGACCCGGGACTAGCGGCACAGATACGCAGTATTTT. Its protein product is CASRPGTSGTDTQYF.